Below are 30 T cell receptor beta chains sequenced from a single sample in a study of shared clonotypes between healthy human individuals. Some clones are missing from TCRdb's copy, which holds only in-frame ones; the method was immunoSEQ multiplex PCR. Of over 950,000 clones detected, roughly 80% appear once; the ten largest clones hold more than 0.85%. The material sequenced was memory CD4+ T cells from PBMCs. Subset reported: CD45RA-negative fraction. The receptors shown here come from a young man in good health. Some clones in this sample may be carry-over from other donors' samples.

V usage is TRBV2 and J usage is TRBJ1-1, with 8 bases lining up with TRBD1. J was trimmed by 1 base and V by 8 bases; bases with no gene match: 6. Germline CDR1 reads SNHLY; CDR2 reads FYNNEI. The CDR3 is made up of 14 amino acids. Here the CDR3 reads CASQDRGRNTEAFF. The CDR3 nucleotides read TGTGCCAGCCAAGACAGGGGACGGAACACTGAAGCTTTCTTT.

This chain joins TRBV2 and TRBJ2-1, with 8 nucleotides matching TRBD2. CDR1 SNHLY and CDR2 FYNNEI come from the germline V gene. V was clipped by 7 bases and J by 3 bases; unmatched bases: 8. The CDR3 is made up of 15 amino acids. Here the CDR3 reads CASTVLSGGYNEQFF. The CDR3 DNA is TGTGCCAGCACGGTCTTGAGCGGGGGCTACAATGAGCAGTTCTTC.

The V and J genes are TRBV29-1 and TRBJ1-2, with D possibly matching TRBD1 (5 bases). Trimming left V 4 bases short and J 6 bases short, with 15 bases between. The CDR3 has 13 residues. Looked up from germline, CDR1 is SQVTM and CDR2 is ANQGSEA. The CDR3 here is CSVGGVGSDGYTF. The DNA of the CDR3 is TGCAGCGTTGGGGGGGTAGGATCGGATGGCTACACCTTC.

The chain employs TRBV5-1 and TRBJ2-7, with unresolved D. There are 14 residues in the CDR3. Germline V gene lookup returns CDR1 SGHRS and CDR2 YFSETQ. V was clipped by 1 base and J by 4 bases, with 12 bases between them. CDR3 DNA: TGCGCCAGCAGCTTGTGGACGAGCCCATACGAGCAGTACTTC. It is translated as CASSLWTSPYEQYF.

This chain links TRBV30 with TRBJ1-5; TRBD1 agrees at 11 bases. The CDR3 consists of 14 residues. V shed 4 bases and J 6 bases; nucleotides not matched to a gene: 5. Germline assignment: CDR1 GTSNPN and CDR2 SVGIG (reference sequence). Written as DNA, the CDR3 is TGTGCCTGGACGGGACAGGGGGTGGGTCAGCCCCAGCATTTT. Its translation: CAWTGQGVGQPQHF.

The V and J genes are TRBV7-3 and TRBJ2-3; a possible D gene is TRBD2 (7 bases). V dropped 5 bases and J dropped 0 bases, with 24 bases sitting between them. This CDR3 region has 19 residues. Germline assignment: CDR1 SGHTA and CDR2 FQGTGA. CDR3 loop: CASSKRGGPRGFSTDTQYF. CDR3 nucleotide sequence: TGTGCCAGCAGCAAACGCGGGGGACCTAGGGGGTTTAGCACAGATACGCAGTATTTT.

Comments on this clone: This may come from a read error, since a much larger clone is one base off. The same CDR3 also results from other DNA sequences found in this sample. The chain combines TRBV7-9 with TRBJ1-1; the D is unclear. The ends were cut back, 1 base at V and 1 base at J, with 4 bases in the middle. CDR3 length: 13 amino acids. CDR1 is SEHNR and CDR2 is FQNEAQ in the germline V gene (reference sequence). CDR3 DNA: TGTGCCAGCAGCTTAGGGCAGAACACTGAAGCTTTCTTT. Amino acids: CASSLGQNTEAFF. The complete variable domain, with remaining parts taken from reference TRBV7-9 and TRBJ1-1, reads DTGVSQNPRHKITKRGQNVTFRCDPISEHNRLYWYRQTLGQGPEFLTYFQNEAQLEKSRLLSDRFSAERPKGSFSTLEIQRTEQGDSAMYLCASSLGQNTEAFFGQGTRLTVV.

The chain joins TRBV5-6 to TRBJ1-3, with no clear D. Germline V lookup: CDR1 SGHDT, CDR2 YYEEEE. The CDR3 loop spans 15 amino acids. V was shortened by 2 bases and J by 0 bases, with 9 bases between the two germline ends. CDR3 loop: CASSLDLNSGNTIYF. CDR3 bases: TGTGCCAGCAGCTTAGACTTGAACTCTGGAAACACCATATATTTT.

This clone appeared a single time. The V call is TRBV28, the J call TRBJ2-1; TRBD2 agrees at 10 bases. The germline V gene has CDR1 MDHEN and CDR2 SYDVKM. V lost 5 bases to trimming and J lost 2 bases; unmatched junction nucleotides: 6. CDR3 length: 16 amino acids. The CDR3 sequence: CASSTLAGGPYNEQFF. DNA for the CDR3: TGTGCCAGCAGTACCTTAGCGGGAGGTCCCTACAATGAGCAGTTCTTC.

The chain couples TRBV18 to TRBJ2-1, with D perhaps TRBD2 (5 bases). CDR1 and CDR2 from the germline V gene are KGHSH and LQKENI. V was pared by 6 bases and J by 4 bases, with 13 bases between. This CDR3 has 14 amino acids. The CDR3 region is CASSADSQYNEQFF. CDR3 DNA sequence: TGTGCCAGCTCCGCGGACTCCCAGTACAATGAGCAGTTCTTC.

This chain joins TRBV5-4 and TRBJ2-6; D is possibly TRBD1 (7 bases). The V and J ends lost 4 bases and 1 base respectively, with 15 bases between them. Germline CDR1 and CDR2: SGHNT and YYREEE (reference sequence). The length of the CDR3 is 17 residues. In nucleotides, the CDR3 is TGTGCCAGCAGCCGATCAGGGGGGAGATCTGGGGCCAACGTCCTGACTTTC. It translates to CASSRSGGRSGANVLTF.

The gene calls are TRBV4-1 and TRBJ2-7, with D perhaps matching TRBD2 (6 bases). Germline V gene data show CDR1 as MGHRA and CDR2 as YSYEKL. Trimming took 4 bases from V and 2 from J, leaving 15 bases between them. CDR3 length: 15 amino acids. The CDR3 loop reads CASSLIGTDTYEQYF. Here the CDR3 DNA reads TGCGCCAGCAGCCTCATCGGGACTGACACCTACGAGCAGTACTTC.

This clone was recorded a few times. The V gene is TRBV7-9, the J gene TRBJ1-5; tentative D call: TRBD1 (5 bases). The germline CDR1 and CDR2 sequences are SEHNR and FQNEAQ (reference sequence). Trimming removed 4 bases from V and 3 bases from J, with 10 bases in between. The CDR3 is made up of 14 amino acids. The CDR3 reads CASSYQGNNQPQHF. The CDR3, as DNA: TGTGCCAGCAGCTACCAGGGTAACAATCAGCCCCAGCATTTT.

This rearrangement joins TRBV5-5 to TRBJ1-2; tentatively, D is TRBD1 (5 bases). Germline V gives CDR1 SGHKS, CDR2 YYEKEE (reference sequence). The CDR3 length is 16 residues. V lost 4 bases and J 8 bases, leaving 24 bases between the germline ends. CDR3 DNA sequence: TGTGCCAGCAGCGTCGGGACGGGCTTTGCCTCGGAGGGCTACACCTTC. It yields the protein CASSVGTGFASEGYTF. The full variable domain, with the rest looked up from reference TRBV5-5 and TRBJ1-2, is DAGVTQSPTHLIKTRGQQVTLRCSPISGHKSVSWYQQVLGQGPQFIFQYYEKEERGRGNFPDRFSARQFPNYSSELNVNALLLGDSALYLCASSVGTGFASEGYTFGSGTRLTVV.

The chain is built from TRBV7-2 and TRBJ2-3; D gene uncertain. Germline assignment: CDR1 SGHTA and CDR2 FQGNSA. Deletions cut 3 bases from V and 1 base from J, with 11 bases between. The CDR3 is 15 amino acids. The CDR3 here is CASSLVTGGTDTQYF. The CDR3 bases are TGTGCCAGCAGCTTGGTGACGGGCGGCACAGATACGCAGTATTTT.

Points on this clone: Other DNA sequences in the sample encode the same CDR3. The chain links TRBV7-2 to TRBJ2-7; no clear D. Germline V lookup: CDR1 SGHTA, CDR2 FQGNSA. CDR3 length equals 13 residues. Trimming took off 5 bases at V and 2 bases at J, with 10 bases between the two ends. CDR3 sequence: CASSLSRPYEQYF. DNA of the CDR3: TGTGCCAGCAGCCTATCCCGTCCCTACGAGCAGTACTTC.

The genes are TRBV2 and TRBJ1-2; 7 bases line up with TRBD1. The germline V gene has CDR1 SNHLY and CDR2 FYNNEI. Trimming removed 10 bases from V and 2 bases from J; junction bases left unmatched: 7. The CDR3 loop spans 13 amino acids. This CDR3 is CATTGDSNYGYTF. The CDR3 nucleotides are TGTGCCACCACAGGGGACAGCAACTATGGCTACACCTTC.

The chain combines TRBV7-2 with TRBJ1-4, with a tentative D call TRBD1 (6 bases). The ends were cut back, 4 bases at V and 10 bases at J, with 19 bases in the middle. Germline values: CDR1 SGHTA, CDR2 FQGNSA. The CDR3 consists of 15 residues. CDR3 in amino acids: CASSSLIGTGLKLFF. DNA for the CDR3: TGTGCCAGCAGCTCTTTAATAGGCACAGGGTTAAAACTGTTTTTT.

The V and J genes are TRBV6-4 and TRBJ2-2, with 11 bases identical to TRBD1. Unmatched junction bases numbered 4, after V lost 5 bases and J lost 5 bases. Germline lookup yields CDR1 MRHNA and CDR2 SNTAGT. The CDR3 is made up of 15 amino acids. The CDR3 DNA follows: TGTGCCAGCAGTAGGACAGGGGGCAGTACCGGGGAGCTGTTTTTT. Its protein product is CASSRTGGSTGELFF.

This clone has a single count. Here the CDR3 reads CASSLPGAGGYTF. CDR3 sequence (DNA): TGCGCCAGCAGCTTGCCAGGGGCGGGTGGCTACACCTTC. The rearrangement joins TRBV5-1 to TRBJ1-2, with D perhaps matching TRBD1 (6 bases). With 1 base removed from V and 7 bases from J, the gap between germline ends came to 11 bases. Germline CDR1 reads SGHRS; CDR2 reads YFSETQ. This CDR3 spans 13 amino acids.

Of note for this clone: The same CDR3 is also encoded by other DNA sequences in this sample. This chain joins TRBV7-3 and TRBJ2-3, with 11 positions matching TRBD2. CDR1 and CDR2 from the germline V gene are SGHTA and FQGTGA. V shed 4 bases and J 4 bases; nucleotides not matched to a gene: 1. This CDR3 comprises 14 residues. Written as DNA, the CDR3 is TGTGCCAGCAGCTCGGGACTAGCGGCAGATACGCAGTATTTT. Translated, it gives CASSSGLAADTQYF.

The chain employs TRBV6-5 and TRBJ2-2, with 8 bases matching TRBD2. The CDR3 is made up of 16 amino acids. Germline assignment: CDR1 MNHEY and CDR2 SVGAGI. The V gene end was trimmed by 4 bases and the J gene end by 6 bases; junction bases not matched to a gene: 10. The CDR3, as DNA: TGTGCCAGCAGTTCCCCTCGGGGGGGCTGGGCCGGGGAGCTGTTTTTT. It codes for CASSSPRGGWAGELFF.

This chain joins TRBV28 and TRBJ1-1, with D perhaps matching TRBD1 (6 bases). CDR1 is MDHEN, CDR2 SYDVKM, per germline. The CDR3 contains 14 residues. Trimming removed 6 bases from V and 11 bases from J, with 22 bases in between. The CDR3 DNA reads as TGTGCCAGCAGCTCCGGGACATTAACTGGTAGGGCTTTCTTT. Translation gives CASSSGTLTGRAFF.

The chain is built from TRBV7-2 and TRBJ2-5; no reliable D call. The CDR3 is 15 residues long. V lost 5 bases to trimming and J lost 4 bases, with 17 bases between them. Germline V gene sequence: CDR1 SGHTA, CDR2 FQGNSA. The CDR3 is CASSPHGASGETQYF. CDR3 DNA: TGTGCCAGCAGCCCACACGGAGCATCGGGAGAGACCCAGTACTTC.

The rearrangement joins TRBV28 to TRBJ2-7; 10 bases line up with TRBD1. The CDR3 is 15 amino acids. The junction had 7 bases not matched to a gene; V was cut back by 6 bases and J by 2 bases. The germline gives CDR1 MDHEN, CDR2 SYDVKM. Written as DNA, the CDR3 is TGTGCCAGCAGGGTGGACAGGGGGTTCACCTACGAGCAGTACTTC. Protein product: CASRVDRGFTYEQYF. The full variable domain, completed using reference TRBV28 and TRBJ2-7, is DVKVTQSSRYLVKRTGEKVFLECVQDMDHENMFWYRQDPGLGLRLIYFSYDVKMKEKGDIPEGYSVSREKKERFSLILESASTNQTSMYLCASRVDRGFTYEQYFGPGTRLTVT.

About this clone: This may arise from a read error, as a much more abundant clone is one base away. The chain couples TRBV7-2 to TRBJ2-1; 10 bases line up with TRBD2. Germline V gene data show CDR1 as SGHTA and CDR2 as FQGNSA. The CDR3 loop spans 15 amino acids. The V segment lost 6 bases and the J segment 3 bases; nucleotides outside the gene matches: 5. CDR3 DNA sequence: TGTGCCAGCAGGCGGGGACTAGCGAGCTACAATGAGCAGTTCTTC. Its translation is CASRRGLASYNEQFF.

The J gene is TRBJ2-7, the V gene TRBV5-1, with D uncertain. V lost 4 bases to trimming and J lost 6 bases, with 20 bases between them. The germline V gene encodes CDR1 SGHRS and CDR2 YFSETQ. This CDR3 is built from 15 residues. The CDR3 DNA reads TGCGCCAGCAGCCGAAATGGGTTTACCCGGACCGAGCAGTACTTC. It encodes CASSRNGFTRTEQYF.

The V call is TRBV5-1, the J call TRBJ2-7; 7 bases are shared with TRBD2. Germline-derived CDR1 and CDR2 are SGHRS and YFSETQ. The CDR3 is made up of 17 amino acids. The V gene end was trimmed by 2 bases and the J gene end by 2 bases; junction bases not matched to a gene: 13. The CDR3 DNA follows: TGCGCCAGCAGCTTCGGGCTAGCGGCAGACGGTACCTACGAGCAGTACTTC. It is translated as CASSFGLAADGTYEQYF.

The chain employs TRBV9 and TRBJ2-1; 9 positions agree with TRBD2. The CDR3 is made up of 15 amino acids. The ends lost 4 bases at V and 3 bases at J; junction bases unmatched: 5. Looked up from germline, CDR1 is SGDLS and CDR2 is YYNGEE. The CDR3 coding sequence is TGTGCCAGCAGCCCGGGACTAGCAAACTACAATGAGCAGTTCTTC. This encodes CASSPGLANYNEQFF.

J is TRBJ1-1 and V is TRBV28; TRBD1 matches at 7 bases. CDR1 and CDR2 from the germline V gene are MDHEN and SYDVKM. The CDR3 runs 14 residues. The V segment lost 6 bases and the J segment 5 bases; nucleotides outside the gene matches: 9. CDR3 residues: CASRENRGNTEAFF. DNA of the CDR3: TGTGCCAGCAGGGAAAACAGGGGCAATACTGAAGCTTTCTTT.